Listed here are 27 T cell receptor beta chains from one sample, sequenced in a study of cytomegalovirus exposure and HLA in healthy donors. PCR used 60 Vbeta primers and 13 Jbeta primers. Assay used: immunoSEQ multiplex PCR; TCRdb lists only in-frame clones, some missing. The table lists some 130,000 clones, over 70% of them singletons. The sample was PBMCs. The receptors stem from a man aged 30-40 years in good health and CMV-seronegative.

The chain has TRBV18 and TRBJ1-3; no clear D. The germline CDR1 and CDR2 sequences are KGHSH and LQKENI. V dropped 3 bases and J dropped 0 bases, with 27 bases sitting between them. The CDR3 runs to 21 residues. The CDR3 loop reads CASSPDIRFSTAFSSGNTIYF. Here the CDR3 DNA reads TGTGCCAGCTCACCCGATATACGATTTTCTACAGCCTTCAGCTCTGGAAACACCATATATTTT.

This CDR3 is CANGLAGGNEQFF. CDR3 DNA sequence: TGTGCCAACGGACTAGCGGGAGGGAATGAGCAGTTCTTC. The V gene is TRBV28, the J gene TRBJ2-1; 15 bases align to TRBD2. CDR3 length: 13 residues. The V gene end was trimmed by 10 bases and the J gene end by 7 bases; junction bases not matched to a gene: 2. The germline CDR1 and CDR2 sequences are MDHEN and SYDVKM.

This chain connects TRBV5-3 to TRBJ2-7; 7 bases match TRBD1. TRBV5-3 is an ORF, with its function uncertain. The V gene end was trimmed by 4 bases and the J gene end by 2 bases; junction bases not matched to a gene: 12. The CDR3 has 16 residues. The CDR3 nucleotides are TGTGCCAGAAGCCTCCCTTCCGGGACAGTGACCTACGAGCAGTACTTC. Translation: CARSLPSGTVTYEQYF.

The chain joins TRBV6-8 to TRBJ1-5, with TRBD1 matching 9 bases. J was trimmed by 3 bases and V by 5 bases; bases with no gene match: 5. The CDR3 extends over 15 amino acids. Germline V CDR1 and CDR2: MNHGY, SAAAGT. The CDR3 protein is CASSLGTGINQPQHF. The CDR3 DNA reads as TGTGCCAGCAGTCTGGGGACAGGGATCAATCAGCCCCAGCATTTT.

The chain has TRBV19 and TRBJ1-1; a possible D gene is TRBD1 (5 bases). This CDR3 has 15 residues. CDR1 LNHDA and CDR2 SQIVND come from the germline V gene (reference sequence). Trimming took 3 bases from V and 6 from J, leaving 17 bases between them. DNA for the CDR3: TGTGCCAGTAGTATCCTGTCGGCAGGGAGGCCTGAAGCTTTCTTT. Amino acid sequence: CASSILSAGRPEAFF.

This rearrangement joins TRBV19 to TRBJ2-4, with D possibly TRBD2 on 7 matching bases. The germline V gene encodes CDR1 LNHDA and CDR2 SQIVND (reference sequence). The V end lost 3 bases, the J end lost 3 bases, and 15 bases lay between the germline ends. This CDR3 region has 16 residues. The CDR3 DNA sequence: TGTGCCAGTAGTATCAGGGGAGGGTTTGGCAAAAACATTCAGTACTTC. Translated, it gives CASSIRGGFGKNIQYF.

The V call is TRBV18, the J call TRBJ2-6; D is possibly TRBD1 (6 bases). This CDR3 is 14 amino acids long. Germline CDR1 and CDR2: KGHSH and LQKENI. V was pared by 3 bases and J by 3 bases, with 6 bases between. The CDR3 protein is CASSPRGGANVLTF. Written as DNA, the CDR3 is TGTGCCAGCTCACCCAGGGGTGGGGCCAACGTCCTGACTTTC.

This sequence joins TRBV7-9 and TRBJ2-1, with 11 bases aligning to TRBD2. The junction had 6 bases not matched to a gene; V was cut back by 5 bases and J by 3 bases. Germline V lookup: CDR1 SEHNR, CDR2 FQNEAQ (reference sequence). This CDR3 is built from 16 residues. CDR3 amino acids: CASSPGGLAVYNEQFF. DNA for the CDR3: TGTGCCAGCAGCCCAGGGGGACTAGCGGTCTACAATGAGCAGTTCTTC.

In nucleotides, the CDR3 is TGCGCCAGCAGCTCCCATGGACTAGCGGGATCCTCGTCCTACAATGAGCAGTTCTTC. This gives the protein CASSSHGLAGSSSYNEQFF. The chain carries TRBV5-1 and TRBJ2-1, with 12 positions matching TRBD2. Germline values: CDR1 SGHRS, CDR2 YFSETQ. With 3 bases clipped from V and 1 base from J, the junction kept 11 bases outside the gene matches. There are 19 residues in the CDR3.

This clone was recorded once. The gene calls are TRBV7-2 and TRBJ2-7; 8 nucleotides match TRBD1. The germline gives CDR1 SGHTA, CDR2 FQGNSA. This CDR3 has 15 amino acids. J gave up 7 bases and V 1 base, and 9 bases lay outside the gene matches. This CDR3 reads CASSLGLQGAGEQYF. The CDR3, as DNA: TGTGCCAGCAGCTTAGGGTTGCAGGGGGCGGGTGAGCAGTACTTC.

This clone has only a few counts. The chain employs TRBV7-2 and TRBJ2-3; 10 bases agree with TRBD2. Trimming removed 1 base from V and 4 bases from J; junction bases left unmatched: 11. The CDR3 spans 18 residues. Germline V lookup: CDR1 SGHTA, CDR2 FQGNSA. DNA of the CDR3: TGTGCCAGCAGCTTAGGCCCCTCGGCTAGCGGGAGCCCAGATACGCAGTATTTT. Its protein product is CASSLGPSASGSPDTQYF.

V and J are TRBV30 and TRBJ2-1; D gene unclear. V dropped 2 bases and J dropped 4 bases, with 3 bases sitting between them. The CDR3 spans 11 residues. Germline values: CDR1 GTSNPN, CDR2 SVGIG (reference sequence). The CDR3 nucleotides read TGTGCCTGGAGTCCTTACAATGAGCAGTTCTTC. Translation: CAWSPYNEQFF. The full variable domain, completed using reference TRBV30 and TRBJ2-1, is SQTIHQWPATLVQPVGSPLSLECTVEGTSNPNLYWYRQAAGRGLQLLFYSVGIGQISSEVPQNLSASRPQDRQFILSSKKLLLSDSGFYLCAWSPYNEQFFGPGTRLTVL.

The rearrangement joins TRBV5-3 to TRBJ1-2; TRBD1 is a possible D gene (5 bases). TRBV5-3 is assigned to the ORF class and has an uncertain function. The CDR3 contains 13 residues. Trimming cost V 5 bases and J 5 bases, with 13 bases left between them. CDR3 loop: CARRHDSFYGYTF. The CDR3 nucleotides read TGTGCCAGAAGACATGACAGTTTTTATGGCTACACCTTC.

The gene calls are TRBV4-3 and TRBJ2-1; D is possibly TRBD2 (6 bases). In germline, CDR1 is LGHNA, CDR2 YSLEER. This CDR3 has 17 amino acids. V shed 0 bases and J shed 7 bases, with 19 bases lying between them. DNA for the CDR3: TGCGCCAGCAGCCAAGATAGCGGAGTTGGGGGGTTAAATGAGCAGTTCTTC. Translated, it gives CASSQDSGVGGLNEQFF.

This chain uses TRBV5-1 with TRBJ1-2; TRBD1 agrees at 7 bases. With V trimmed by 5 bases and J by 5 bases, 15 bases remained unmatched. This CDR3 comprises 16 residues. Germline assignment: CDR1 SGHRS and CDR2 YFSETQ. DNA for the CDR3: TGCGCCAGCAGTCCCCGAAGACAGGGTTTAGGATATGGCTACACCTTC. Translating it yields CASSPRRQGLGYGYTF.

The chain carries TRBV19 and TRBJ1-2; D is undetermined. Trimming left V 6 bases short and J 12 bases short, with 11 bases between. The germline gives CDR1 LNHDA, CDR2 SQIVND (reference sequence). The CDR3 spans 10 residues. DNA of the CDR3: TGTGCCAGTAGCAACGGGGTCGACACCTTC. It is translated as CASSNGVDTF.

V gene TRBV2 combines with J gene TRBJ2-7; TRBD2 matches 12 bases. This CDR3 has 15 amino acids. Germline loops: CDR1 SNHLY, CDR2 FYNNEI. The V and J ends lost 6 bases and 6 bases, in that order; junction bases with no gene match: 9. The CDR3: CASSLALAGGREQYF. The CDR3, as DNA: TGTGCCAGCAGCCTTGCACTAGCGGGAGGTCGCGAGCAGTACTTC.

The chain has TRBV11-2 and TRBJ2-1; 9 nucleotides align to TRBD1. Germline CDR1 and CDR2: SGHAT and FQNNGV. The junction had 10 bases not matched to a gene; V was cut back by 5 bases and J by 8 bases. This CDR3 comprises 15 residues. Here the CDR3 DNA reads TGTGCCAGCAGCCAAGGACAGGGGTTTGTCGATGAGCAGTTCTTC. Residues: CASSQGQGFVDEQFF.

The J gene is TRBJ2-5, the V gene TRBV5-5; D may be TRBD1 (6 bases). The CDR3 runs to 12 residues. In germline, CDR1 is SGHKS, CDR2 YYEKEE (reference sequence). Deletions cut 2 bases from V and 11 bases from J, with 13 bases between. This CDR3 is CASSFSGEEQYF. The CDR3 DNA follows: TGTGCCAGCAGCTTCTCAGGGGAAGAGCAGTACTTC.

This rearrangement joins TRBV7-9 to TRBJ1-1; D perhaps matches TRBD1 (6 bases). CDR1 SEHNR and CDR2 FQNEAQ come from the germline V gene (reference sequence). The CDR3 has 15 amino acids. Trimming took 2 bases from V and 6 from J, leaving 16 bases between them. The CDR3 region has the DNA TGTGCCAGCAGCTTATCAAGTAGGGGGGGGGCTGAAGCTTTCTTT. It encodes CASSLSSRGGAEAFF.

J is TRBJ2-1 and V is TRBV15, with 11 positions matching TRBD2. V lost 3 bases, J lost 10 bases, and 11 bases stayed unmatched. Germline V gene sequence: CDR1 LNHNV, CDR2 YYDKDF (reference sequence). The CDR3 extends over 16 amino acids. The DNA of the CDR3 is TGTGCCACCAGCAGGCCGGGACTAGCGGTCTCATGGGAGCAGTTCTTC. Encoded protein: CATSRPGLAVSWEQFF. Complete variable domain (other parts from reference TRBV15 and TRBJ2-1): DAMVIQNPRYQVTQFGKPVTLSCSQTLNHNVMYWYQQKSSQAPKLLFHYYDKDFNNEADTPDNFQSRRPNTSFCFLDIRSPGLGDTAMYLCATSRPGLAVSWEQFFGPGTRLTVL.

The V and J genes are TRBV30 and TRBJ2-3; TRBD2 matches at 12 bases. This CDR3 comprises 14 residues. CDR1 GTSNPN and CDR2 SVGIG come from the germline V gene (reference sequence). V lost 4 bases to trimming and J lost 5 bases; unmatched junction nucleotides: 4. In DNA, the CDR3 is TGTGCCTGGACTGGGGGACTAGCGGGAGATACGCAGTATTTT. Encoded protein: CAWTGGLAGDTQYF.

The CDR3 bases are TGTGCCAGCAGCTCCCCCTCCGGACGGGGTTTCACTGAAGCTTTCTTT. The encoded protein is CASSSPSGRGFTEAFF. The chain carries TRBV11-2 and TRBJ1-1; unclear D gene. Trimming pared 4 bases from V and 4 bases from J, leaving 19 bases between. The CDR3 is 16 amino acids. CDR1 and CDR2 from the germline V gene are SGHAT and FQNNGV.

The chain joins TRBV28 to TRBJ2-1, with 14 bases that match TRBD2. This CDR3 spans 15 amino acids. The J segment lost 12 bases and the V segment lost 6 bases, leaving 10 bases of the junction unmatched. Germline V gene data show CDR1 as MDHEN and CDR2 as SYDVKM. The DNA of the CDR3 is TGTGCCAGCAGCCGAGGGACTAGCGGGAGACGGGGGCAGTTCTTC. It specifies CASSRGTSGRRGQFF.

The chain uses TRBV11-2 and TRBJ1-1; 10 positions match TRBD1. Germline CDR1 is SGHAT and CDR2 is FQNNGV. The CDR3 spans 14 residues. V trimming: 5 bases; J trimming: 6 bases; junction bases outside the gene matches: 6. CDR3 DNA: TGTGCCAGCAGCGCGGGACAGGGGTCGCCTGAAGCTTTCTTT. Residues: CASSAGQGSPEAFF.

This chain connects TRBV5-4 to TRBJ2-2; TRBD1 agrees at 7 bases. J gave up 5 bases and V 3 bases, and 7 bases lay outside the gene matches. Germline V lookup: CDR1 SGHNT, CDR2 YYREEE (reference sequence). The CDR3 sequence is 15 residues long. The chain's CDR3 is CASSSGQMRTGELFF. In DNA form, the CDR3 reads TGTGCCAGCAGCTCGGGACAGATGAGGACCGGGGAGCTGTTTTTT.

The V and J genes are TRBV9 and TRBJ2-1; tentatively, D is TRBD1 (6 bases). Trimming took 3 bases from V and 3 from J, leaving 13 bases between them. CDR3 length: 15 residues. Germline V gene lookup returns CDR1 SGDLS and CDR2 YYNGEE. CDR3 in DNA: TGTGCCAGCAGCGACCAGTTGGACAGCTACAATGAGCAGTTCTTC. Its protein is CASSDQLDSYNEQFF.